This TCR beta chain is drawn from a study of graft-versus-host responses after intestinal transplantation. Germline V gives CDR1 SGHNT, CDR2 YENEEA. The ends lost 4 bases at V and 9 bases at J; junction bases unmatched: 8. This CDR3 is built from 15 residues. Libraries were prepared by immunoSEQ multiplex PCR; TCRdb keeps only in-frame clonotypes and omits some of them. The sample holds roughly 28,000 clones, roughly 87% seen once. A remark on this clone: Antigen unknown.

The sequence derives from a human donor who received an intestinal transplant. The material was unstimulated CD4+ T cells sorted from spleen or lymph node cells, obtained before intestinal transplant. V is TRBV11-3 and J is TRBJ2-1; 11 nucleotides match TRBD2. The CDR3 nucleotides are TGTGCCAGCAGCTCTCTAGCGGGGGGTATAGGTGAGCAGTTCTTC. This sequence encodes CASSSLAGGIGEQFF.